This note documents a single T cell receptor beta chain sequence. Relative to the germline gene, one junction end is altered; a read error may explain this. The PCR was carried out with 60 Vbeta primers and 13 Jbeta primers. Only in-frame clones appear in the TCRdb table, and some are missing; sequencing was by immunoSEQ multiplex PCR. The profile shows 180,000 or so clones, 80% to 90% of them singletons. These data belong to a study of cytomegalovirus exposure and HLA in healthy donors. The wider study: Drawn from HLA-typed donors, tens of millions of unique TCRs were held in an early data release.

What was sequenced was PBMCs. The sequence came from a man younger than 35 in good health and CMV-seropositive.

The CDR3 loop reads CSSSLPGNQPQHF. In DNA, the CDR3 is TGTTCCAGCAGCTTACCGGGGAATCAGCCCCAGCATTTT. The chain combines TRBV7-9 with TRBJ1-5; D call uncertain. Germline-derived CDR1 and CDR2 are SEHNR and FQNEAQ (reference sequence). The CDR3 covers 13 residues. The full variable domain, in which reference TRBV7-9 and TRBJ1-5 provide the parts outside the CDR3, is DTGVSQNPRHKITKRGQNVTFRCDPISEHNRLYWYRQTLGQGPEFLTYFQNEAQLEKSRLLSDRFSAERPKGSFSTLEIQRTEQGDSAMYLCSSSLPGNQPQHFGDGTRLSIL.